This T cell receptor (beta chain) came from a study of Ad26.COV2.S vaccination and SARS-CoV-2 variants. Study summary: Dosing was one shot or two shots 56 days apart.

Treatment noted: some 20 received Ad26.COV2.S at low or high dose, single or two shots; roughly five received placebo; per-sample allocation not given. Sampling happened 63 days after the first vaccine or placebo injection. Worth noting for this clone: The antigen is unknown.

Data came from immunoSEQ multiplex PCR; TCRdb stores just in-frame clones and leaves some out. The sample records hundreds of thousands of clones, 89% being singletons. General study findings and limits: Vaccine and placebo recipients had similar non-spike TCR breadth. Compared with placebo recipients, vaccine recipients had higher spike-specific TCR breadth.

This CDR3 is 13 amino acids long. The V gene's germline CDR1 is MNHEY and CDR2 SVGAGI. The V end was cut by 7 bases, the J end by 5 bases, with 11 bases between. The receptor was derived from a person aged 18-65 years who received the Ad26.COV2.S COVID-19 vaccine or a placebo. This material consisted of peripheral blood, taken in a trial of Ad26.COV2.S vaccine versus placebo. V gene TRBV6-5 combines with J gene TRBJ2-2; D unresolved. CDR3: CASTTYITGELFF. In DNA, the CDR3 is TGTGCCAGCACCACCTATATAACCGGGGAGCTGTTTTTT.